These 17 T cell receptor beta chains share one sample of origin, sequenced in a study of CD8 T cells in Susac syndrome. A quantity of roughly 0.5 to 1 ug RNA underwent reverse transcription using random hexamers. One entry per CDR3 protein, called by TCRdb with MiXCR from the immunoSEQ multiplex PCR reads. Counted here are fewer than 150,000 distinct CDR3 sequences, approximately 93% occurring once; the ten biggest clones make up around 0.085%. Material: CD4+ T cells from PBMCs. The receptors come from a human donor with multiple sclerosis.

The CDR3 nucleotides are TGTGCCACCAGCACTTACAGGGGGCTCGATCAGCCCCAGCATTTT. It yields the protein CATSTYRGLDQPQHF. The chain has TRBV15 and TRBJ1-5; 9 nucleotides line up with TRBD1. The junction had 6 bases not matched to a gene; V was cut back by 4 bases and J by 5 bases. The CDR3 spans 15 residues. Per germline, CDR1 LNHNV and CDR2 YYDKDF (reference sequence). The full variable domain, in which reference TRBV15 and TRBJ1-5 provide the parts outside the CDR3, is DAMVIQNPRYQVTQFGKPVTLSCSQTLNHNVMYWYQQKSSQAPKLLFHYYDKDFNNEADTPDNFQSRRPNTSFCFLDIRSPGLGDTAMYLCATSTYRGLDQPQHFGDGTRLSIL.

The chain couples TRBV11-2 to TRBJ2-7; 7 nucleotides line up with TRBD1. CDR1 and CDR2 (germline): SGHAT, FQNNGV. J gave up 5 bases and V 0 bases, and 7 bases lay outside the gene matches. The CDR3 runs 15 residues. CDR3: CASSLDNRDSHEQYF. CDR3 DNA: TGTGCCAGCAGCTTAGACAACCGGGACAGCCACGAGCAGTACTTC.

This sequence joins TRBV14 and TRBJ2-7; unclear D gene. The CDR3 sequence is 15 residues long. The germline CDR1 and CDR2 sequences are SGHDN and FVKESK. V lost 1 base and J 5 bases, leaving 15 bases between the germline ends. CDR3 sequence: CASSQVLISAHEQYF. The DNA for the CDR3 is TGTGCCAGCAGCCAAGTTTTGATTTCAGCGCACGAGCAGTACTTC.

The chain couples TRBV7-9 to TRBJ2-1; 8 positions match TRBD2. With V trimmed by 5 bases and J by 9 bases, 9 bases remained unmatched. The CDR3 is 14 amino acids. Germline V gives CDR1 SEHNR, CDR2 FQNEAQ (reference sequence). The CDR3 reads CASSPFGGAGEQFF. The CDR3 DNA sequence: TGTGCCAGCAGCCCCTTCGGGGGGGCCGGTGAGCAGTTCTTC.

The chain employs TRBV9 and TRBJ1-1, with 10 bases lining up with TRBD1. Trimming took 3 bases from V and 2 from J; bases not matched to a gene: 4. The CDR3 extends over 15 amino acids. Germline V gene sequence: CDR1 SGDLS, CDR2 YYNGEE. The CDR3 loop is CASSARTGGNTEAFF. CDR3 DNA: TGTGCCAGCAGCGCCCGGACAGGGGGAAACACTGAAGCTTTCTTT.

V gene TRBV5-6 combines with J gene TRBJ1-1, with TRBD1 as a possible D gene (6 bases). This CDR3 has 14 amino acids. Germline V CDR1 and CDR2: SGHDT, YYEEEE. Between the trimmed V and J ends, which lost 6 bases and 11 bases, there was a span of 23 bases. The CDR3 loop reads CASTRTLGGKSAFF. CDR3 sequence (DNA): TGTGCCAGCACCCGCACCTTGGGGGGCAAATCGGCTTTCTTT.

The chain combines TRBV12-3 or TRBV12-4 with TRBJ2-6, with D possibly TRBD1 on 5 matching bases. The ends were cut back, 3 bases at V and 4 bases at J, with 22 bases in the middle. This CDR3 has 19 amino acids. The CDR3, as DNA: TGTGCCAGCAGTTTGATAGGCCAGGGCTGGTTAAAAGGGGCCAACGTCCTGACTTTC. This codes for CASSLIGQGWLKGANVLTF.

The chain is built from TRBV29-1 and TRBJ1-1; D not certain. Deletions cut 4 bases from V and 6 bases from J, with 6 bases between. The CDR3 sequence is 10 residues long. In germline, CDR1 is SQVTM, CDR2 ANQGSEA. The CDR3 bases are TGCAGCGTTGGGGGATCTGAAGCTTTCTTT. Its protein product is CSVGGSEAFF.

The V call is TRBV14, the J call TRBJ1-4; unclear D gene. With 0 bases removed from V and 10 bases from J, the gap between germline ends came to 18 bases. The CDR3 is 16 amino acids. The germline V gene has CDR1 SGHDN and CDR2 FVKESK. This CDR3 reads CASSQEGLVGSGKLFF. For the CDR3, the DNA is TGTGCCAGCAGCCAAGAAGGGTTGGTAGGATCGGGAAAACTGTTTTTT.

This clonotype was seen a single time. The CDR3 spells CASSTDSRGYEQYF. The CDR3 DNA reads as TGTGCCAGCAGTACGGACAGCAGGGGCTACGAGCAGTACTTC. The chain joins TRBV5-6 to TRBJ2-7, with a possible D match to TRBD1 (6 bases). V was pared by 5 bases and J by 3 bases, with 15 bases between. CDR1 is SGHDT, CDR2 YYEEEE, per germline. CDR3 size: 14 residues. The complete variable domain, with remaining parts taken from reference TRBV5-6 and TRBJ2-7, reads DAGVTQSPTHLIKTRGQQVTLRCSPKSGHDTVSWYQQALGQGPQFIFQYYEEEERQRGNFPDRFSGHQFPNYSSELNVNALLLGDSALYLCASSTDSRGYEQYFGPGTRLTVT.

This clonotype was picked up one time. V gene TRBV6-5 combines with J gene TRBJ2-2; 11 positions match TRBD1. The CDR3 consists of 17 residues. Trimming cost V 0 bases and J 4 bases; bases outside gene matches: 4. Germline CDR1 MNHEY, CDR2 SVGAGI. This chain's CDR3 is CASSYSTGTGGTGELFF. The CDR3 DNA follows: TGTGCCAGCAGTTACTCCACCGGGACAGGGGGCACCGGGGAGCTGTTTTTT.

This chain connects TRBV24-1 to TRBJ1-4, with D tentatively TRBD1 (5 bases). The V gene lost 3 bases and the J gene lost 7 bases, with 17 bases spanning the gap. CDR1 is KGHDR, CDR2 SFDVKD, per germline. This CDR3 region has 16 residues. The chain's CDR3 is CATSDPGSRDGEKLFF. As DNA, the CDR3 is TGTGCCACCAGTGATCCCGGTAGCAGGGATGGTGAAAAACTGTTTTTT.

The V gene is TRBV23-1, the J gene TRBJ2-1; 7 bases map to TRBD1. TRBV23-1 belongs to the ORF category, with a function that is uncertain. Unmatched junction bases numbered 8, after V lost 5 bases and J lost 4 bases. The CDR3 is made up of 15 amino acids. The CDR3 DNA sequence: TGCGCCAGCAGTATTAGGCAGGGGGTGTACAATGAGCAGTTCTTC. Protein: CASSIRQGVYNEQFF.

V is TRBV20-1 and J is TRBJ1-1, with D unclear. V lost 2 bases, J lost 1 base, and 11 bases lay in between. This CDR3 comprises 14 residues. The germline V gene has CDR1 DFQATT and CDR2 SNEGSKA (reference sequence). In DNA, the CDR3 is TGCAGTGCTAGACCCGCGGACGGGAACACTGAAGCTTTCTTT. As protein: CSARPADGNTEAFF.

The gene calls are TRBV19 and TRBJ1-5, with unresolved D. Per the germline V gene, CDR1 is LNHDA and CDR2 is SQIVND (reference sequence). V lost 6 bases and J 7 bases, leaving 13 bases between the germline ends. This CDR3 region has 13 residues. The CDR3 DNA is TGTGCCAGTAGCATGAGTCTGGGCCAGCCCCAGCATTTT. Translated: CASSMSLGQPQHF.

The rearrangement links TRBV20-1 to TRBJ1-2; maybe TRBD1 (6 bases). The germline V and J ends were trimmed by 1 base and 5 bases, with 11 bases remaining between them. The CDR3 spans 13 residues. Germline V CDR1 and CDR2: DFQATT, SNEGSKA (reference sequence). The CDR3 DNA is TGCAGTGCTAGAGTAGGGGGGTTATATGGCTACACCTTC. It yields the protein CSARVGGLYGYTF.

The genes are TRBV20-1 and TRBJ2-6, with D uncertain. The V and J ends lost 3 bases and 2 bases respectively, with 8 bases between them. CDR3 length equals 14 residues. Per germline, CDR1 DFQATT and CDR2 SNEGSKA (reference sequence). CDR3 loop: CSARAVAGANVLTF. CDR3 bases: TGCAGTGCTAGGGCAGTAGCTGGGGCCAACGTCCTGACTTTC.